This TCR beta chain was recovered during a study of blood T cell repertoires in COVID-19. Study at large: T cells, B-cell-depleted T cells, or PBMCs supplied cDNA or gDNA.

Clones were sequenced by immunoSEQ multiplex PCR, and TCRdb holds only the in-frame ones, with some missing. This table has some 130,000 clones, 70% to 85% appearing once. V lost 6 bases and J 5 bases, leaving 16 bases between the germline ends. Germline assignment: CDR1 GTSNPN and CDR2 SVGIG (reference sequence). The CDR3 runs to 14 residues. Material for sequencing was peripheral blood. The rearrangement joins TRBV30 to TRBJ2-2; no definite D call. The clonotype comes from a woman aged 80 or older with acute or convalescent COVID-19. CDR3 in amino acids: CACPSYLRTGELFF. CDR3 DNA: TGTGCCTGCCCCTCGTATCTGAGAACCGGGGAGCTGTTTTTT.